The clone carrying this T cell receptor (beta chain) was recorded many times. What it binds is not known. The authors used Ficoll-Paque density gradient centrifugation to separate PBMCs. The input was more than 7.5 ml of fresh peripheral blood. The CDR3 sequence is 14 residues long. CDR1 and CDR2 (germline): MNHNS, SASEGT. With V trimmed by 8 bases and J by 6 bases, 10 bases remained unmatched. The data belong to a study of Graves' ophthalmopathy and Graves' hyperthyroidism. Whole-study results and caveats: Detection in blood was also observed for most expanded thyroid clonotypes above 0.001 frequency. Ophthalmopathy progression was predicted by the model at less than 71% sensitivity and approximately 72% specificity.

RNA transcripts yielded amplified TCR beta CDR3 regions. HTBI-primed RT-PCR formed the first round, and a multiplex PCR formed the second. MiXCR, run by TCRdb on the multiplex PCR reads, gives a single entry per CDR3 protein. The sample has about 420,000 distinct CDR3 sequences, around 21% seen once; the top ten hold around 3.2%. This sequence originates from a woman aged 18-35 years with stable Graves' hyperthyroidism. The sample consisted of peripheral blood. The V call is TRBV6-1, the J call TRBJ1-5, with 7 positions matching TRBD1. The chain's CDR3 is CASHAGQSVQPQHF. The CDR3 DNA reads as TGTGCCAGCCACGCGGGACAGAGCGTTCAGCCCCAGCATTTT.